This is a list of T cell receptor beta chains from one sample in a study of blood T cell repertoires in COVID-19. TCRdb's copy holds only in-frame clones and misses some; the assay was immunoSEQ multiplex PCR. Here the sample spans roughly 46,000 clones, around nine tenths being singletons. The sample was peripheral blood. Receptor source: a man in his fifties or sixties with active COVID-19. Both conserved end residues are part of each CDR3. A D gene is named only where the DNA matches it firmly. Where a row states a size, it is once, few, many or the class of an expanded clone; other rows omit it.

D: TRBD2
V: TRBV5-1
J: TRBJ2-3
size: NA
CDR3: CASTLLSGFEDTQYF
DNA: TGCGCCAGCACGTTGCTTAGCGGGTTCGAGGATACGCAGTATTTT

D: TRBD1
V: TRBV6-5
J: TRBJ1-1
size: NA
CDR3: CASRPGTAGNTEAFF
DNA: TGTGCCAGCAGGCCCGGGACAGCCGGGAACACTGAAGCTTTCTTT

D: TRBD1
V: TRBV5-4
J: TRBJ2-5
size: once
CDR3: CASSSGQTQETQYF
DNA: TGTGCCAGCAGCTCGGGACAGACCCAAGAGACCCAGTACTTC

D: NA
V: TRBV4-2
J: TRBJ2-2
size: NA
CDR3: CASSLEVAGRGTGELFF
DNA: TGTGCCAGCAGCCTGGAAGTGGCCGGGAGAGGCACCGGGGAGCTGTTTTTT

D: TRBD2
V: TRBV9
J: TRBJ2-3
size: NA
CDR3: CAGSGLAGIDTQYF
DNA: TGTGCCGGCAGCGGCTTAGCGGGAATAGATACGCAGTATTTT

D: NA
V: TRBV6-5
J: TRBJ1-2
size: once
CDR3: CATHNLGGIGGYTF
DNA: TGTGCCACCCACAACCTTGGAGGCATAGGCGGCTACACCTTC

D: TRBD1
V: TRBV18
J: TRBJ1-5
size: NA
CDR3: CASSWDRNQPQHF
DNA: TGTGCCAGCTCGTGGGACAGAAATCAGCCCCAGCATTTT

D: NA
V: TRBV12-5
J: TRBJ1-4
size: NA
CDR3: CASGLPDRYNEKLFF
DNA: TGTGCTAGTGGTCTACCGGACAGATATAATGAAAAACTGTTTTTT

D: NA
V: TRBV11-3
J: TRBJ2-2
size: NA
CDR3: CASSLGLRDRSTGELFF
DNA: TGTGCCAGCAGCTTAGGCCTGCGGGACCGAAGCACCGGGGAGCTGTTTTTT

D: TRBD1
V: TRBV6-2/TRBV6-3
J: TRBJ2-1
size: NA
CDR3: CASSLGTGAFNEQFF
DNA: TGTGCCAGCAGCCTCGGGACAGGGGCTTTTAATGAGCAGTTCTTC

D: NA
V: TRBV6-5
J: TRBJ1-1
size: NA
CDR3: CASSYERGTEAFF
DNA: TGTGCCAGCAGTTACGAACGGGGAACTGAAGCTTTCTTT

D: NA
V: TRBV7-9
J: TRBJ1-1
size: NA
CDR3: CASSLVRQYGEAFF
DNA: TGTGCCAGCAGCTTAGTCAGGCAGTATGGTGAAGCTTTCTTT

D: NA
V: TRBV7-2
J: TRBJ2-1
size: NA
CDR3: CASSLGHLNEQFF
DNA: TGTGCCAGCAGCTTAGGACACCTTAATGAGCAGTTCTTC